These 17 T cell receptor beta chains came from one sample sequenced in a study of cytomegalovirus exposure and HLA in healthy donors. PCR was performed using 60 Vbeta and 13 Jbeta primers. Sequenced by immunoSEQ multiplex PCR; TCRdb stores in-frame clones only, minus some. The table lists under 200,000 clones, 81% of them singletons, with roughly 3.1% in the top ten. The material sequenced was PBMCs. These receptors originate from a man between 35 and 55 years old in good health and CMV-seropositive.

J is TRBJ2-5 and V is TRBV7-2; perhaps TRBD2 as D (6 bases). V dropped 6 bases and J dropped 1 base, with 12 bases sitting between them. The CDR3 consists of 14 residues. Germline V CDR1 and CDR2: SGHTA, FQGNSA. The CDR3 reads CASRKSGFQETQYF. The CDR3, as DNA: TGTGCCAGCAGAAAGAGCGGGTTCCAAGAGACCCAGTACTTC.

The chain carries TRBV5-4 and TRBJ2-2; TRBD1 matches 8 bases. J was trimmed by 0 bases and V by 4 bases; bases with no gene match: 5. The germline gives CDR1 SGHNT, CDR2 YYREEE (reference sequence). This CDR3 region has 16 residues. CDR3 nucleotide sequence: TGTGCCAGCAGCCCGACAGGGGCTACGAACACCGGGGAGCTGTTTTTT. Protein: CASSPTGATNTGELFF.

The chain joins TRBV25-1 to TRBJ2-3; a possible D gene is TRBD1 (5 bases). CDR1 is MGHDK and CDR2 is SYGVNS in the germline V gene. Trimming removed 6 bases from V and 2 bases from J, with 15 bases in between. CDR3 size: 15 residues. CDR3 nucleotide sequence: TGTGCCAGCAGCCGACAGTATCACCCCACAGATACGCAGTATTTT. It is translated as CASSRQYHPTDTQYF.

The gene calls are TRBV28 and TRBJ2-1; 15 positions agree with TRBD2. The CDR3 consists of 19 residues. V was clipped by 5 bases and J by 8 bases; unmatched bases: 16. Germline CDR1 and CDR2: MDHEN and SYDVKM. The DNA of the CDR3 is TGTGCCAGCAGTGGATACGCCCGGACTAGCGGGAGGGCCCACGATGAGCAGTTCTTC. It specifies CASSGYARTSGRAHDEQFF. The whole variable domain, filled in from reference TRBV28 and TRBJ2-1, reads DVKVTQSSRYLVKRTGEKVFLECVQDMDHENMFWYRQDPGLGLRLIYFSYDVKMKEKGDIPEGYSVSREKKERFSLILESASTNQTSMYLCASSGYARTSGRAHDEQFFGPGTRLTVL.

The chain recombines TRBV4-3 with TRBJ2-5; tentatively, D is TRBD1 (5 bases). The germline V and J ends were trimmed by 1 base and 2 bases, with 11 bases remaining between them. The CDR3 length is 15 residues. The germline gives CDR1 LGHNA, CDR2 YSLEER. The CDR3 spells CASSQVVGRQETQYF. The CDR3 bases are TGCGCCAGCAGCCAAGTTGTGGGGCGGCAAGAGACCCAGTACTTC.

The chain combines TRBV5-1 with TRBJ2-1; TRBD1 is a possible D gene (6 bases). The CDR3 runs to 14 residues. Trimming cost V 7 bases and J 0 bases, with 11 bases left between them. The germline V gene has CDR1 SGHRS and CDR2 YFSETQ. CDR3 loop: CASRQDPSYNEQFF. CDR3 in DNA: TGCGCCAGCCGACAGGATCCCTCCTACAATGAGCAGTTCTTC. The full variable domain, completed using reference TRBV5-1 and TRBJ2-1, is KAGVTQTPRYLIKTRGQQVTLSCSPISGHRSVSWYQQTPGQGLQFLFEYFSETQRNKGNFPGRFSGRQFSNSRSEMNVSTLELGDSALYLCASRQDPSYNEQFFGPGTRLTVL.

The CDR3 coding sequence is TGTGCCAGCAGCCTCTCCCCGGGGAACACTGAAGCTTTCTTT. This sequence encodes CASSLSPGNTEAFF. The gene calls are TRBV7-9 and TRBJ1-1, with D unclear. This CDR3 is 14 amino acids long. Germline-derived CDR1 and CDR2 are SEHNR and FQNEAQ (reference sequence). V lost 5 bases and J 1 base, leaving 11 bases between the germline ends.

V gene TRBV7-3 combines with J gene TRBJ2-2; 11 nucleotides line up with TRBD2. The CDR3 length is 16 residues. Germline lookup yields CDR1 SGHTA and CDR2 FQGTGA. V shed 6 bases and J 3 bases; nucleotides not matched to a gene: 6. In DNA, the CDR3 is TGTGCCAGCAGTCATAGACTAGCGGGACACACCGGGGAGCTGTTTTTT. Protein: CASSHRLAGHTGELFF. Combining the CDR3 with reference TRBV7-3 and TRBJ2-2 gives the whole variable domain GAGVSQTPSNKVTEKGKYVELRCDPISGHTALYWYRQSLGQGPEFLIYFQGTGAADDSGLPNDRFFAVRPEGSVSTLKIQRTERGDSAVYLCASSHRLAGHTGELFFGEGSRLTVL.

This clone was counted a single time. The V call is TRBV28, the J call TRBJ1-3; TRBD1 agrees at 8 bases. Germline CDR1 MDHEN, CDR2 SYDVKM. The ends lost 5 bases at V and 3 bases at J; junction bases unmatched: 9. There are 16 residues in the CDR3. Here the CDR3 reads CASSPRDRIIGNTIYF. The CDR3 nucleotides are TGTGCCAGCAGTCCCAGGGACAGGATTATTGGAAACACCATATATTTT.

The V call is TRBV5-1, the J call TRBJ2-7; the match to TRBD2 covers 10 bases. The CDR3 is 14 residues long. V trimming: 4 bases; J trimming: 6 bases; junction bases outside the gene matches: 7. Germline V gene data show CDR1 as SGHRS and CDR2 as YFSETQ. The CDR3: CASSPRAGGGEQYF. The DNA of the CDR3 is TGCGCCAGCAGCCCTAGAGCGGGGGGGGGCGAGCAGTACTTC.

V usage is TRBV7-2 and J usage is TRBJ2-7, with unresolved D. In germline, CDR1 is SGHTA, CDR2 FQGNSA. The CDR3 loop spans 11 amino acids. V lost 5 bases and J lost 2, with 4 bases in between. The CDR3 DNA reads as TGTGCCAGCAGCGCGACCTACGAGCAGTACTTC. Translated: CASSATYEQYF.

This rearrangement joins TRBV7-2 to TRBJ2-1; D is unclear. The CDR3 extends over 12 amino acids. V lost 4 bases to trimming and J lost 7 bases, with 8 bases between them. The germline V gene encodes CDR1 SGHTA and CDR2 FQGNSA. CDR3 residues: CASSSFSNEQFF. The CDR3 DNA sequence: TGTGCCAGCAGCTCCTTTAGTAATGAGCAGTTCTTC.

The genes are TRBV7-5 and TRBJ2-1; whether TRBD1, the table's D call, matches the DNA was not checked. TRBV7-5 is designated a pseudogene. This CDR3 spans 16 amino acids. CDR3 DNA: TGTGTCAGAAGCTTCCCCCGGGACAGGAGTCGGAATGAGCAGTTCTTC. Translating it yields CVRSFPRDRSRNEQFF.

The V call is TRBV10-3, the J call TRBJ2-5; 8 bases map to TRBD2. The CDR3 runs to 15 residues. CDR1 is ENHRY, CDR2 SYGVKD, per germline. With 6 bases clipped from V and 2 bases from J, the junction kept 8 bases outside the gene matches. CDR3 nucleotide sequence: TGTGCCATCAGGGGAATCGGGAGGGGACAAGAGACCCAGTACTTC. Protein product: CAIRGIGRGQETQYF.

The chain combines TRBV5-1 with TRBJ2-6, with D possibly TRBD2 on 5 matching bases. The CDR3 totals 15 residues. Germline loops: CDR1 SGHRS, CDR2 YFSETQ. Trimming removed 4 bases at V and 3 bases at J, with 11 bases between. The CDR3: CASSPGIGGANVLTF. The CDR3 nucleotides read TGCGCCAGCAGCCCGGGGATCGGTGGGGCCAACGTCCTGACTTTC.

The chain links TRBV13 to TRBJ2-3; 16 nucleotides agree with TRBD2. J was trimmed by 2 bases and V by 5 bases; bases with no gene match: 10. There are 19 residues in the CDR3. The germline CDR1 and CDR2 sequences are PRHDT and FYEKMQ (reference sequence). In nucleotides, the CDR3 is TGTGCCAGCAGCCCGCCGGGACTAGCGGGGGGGCCCCCCACAGATACGCAGTATTTT. This codes for CASSPPGLAGGPPTDTQYF. Full variable domain (outside the CDR3, taken from reference TRBV13 and TRBJ2-3): AAGVIQSPRHLIKEKRETATLKCYPIPRHDTVYWYQQGPGQDPQFLISFYEKMQSDKGSIPDRFSAQQFSDYHSELNMSSLELGDSALYFCASSPPGLAGGPPTDTQYFGPGTRLTVL.

Written as DNA, the CDR3 is TGTGCCAGCAGGACCCTACGAGGACAGGGGACTGGACCCCCCTACGAGCAGTACTTC. As protein: CASRTLRGQGTGPPYEQYF. This chain links TRBV11-2 with TRBJ2-7; TRBD1 agrees at 9 bases. The V segment lost 6 bases and the J segment 2 bases; nucleotides outside the gene matches: 20. Germline V CDR1 and CDR2: SGHAT, FQNNGV. The CDR3 has 19 residues. Combining the CDR3 with reference TRBV11-2 and TRBJ2-7 gives the whole variable domain EAGVAQSPRYKIIEKRQSVAFWCNPISGHATLYWYQQILGQGPKLLIQFQNNGVVDDSQLPKDRFSAERLKGVDSTLKIQPAKLEDSAVYLCASRTLRGQGTGPPYEQYFGPGTRLTVT.